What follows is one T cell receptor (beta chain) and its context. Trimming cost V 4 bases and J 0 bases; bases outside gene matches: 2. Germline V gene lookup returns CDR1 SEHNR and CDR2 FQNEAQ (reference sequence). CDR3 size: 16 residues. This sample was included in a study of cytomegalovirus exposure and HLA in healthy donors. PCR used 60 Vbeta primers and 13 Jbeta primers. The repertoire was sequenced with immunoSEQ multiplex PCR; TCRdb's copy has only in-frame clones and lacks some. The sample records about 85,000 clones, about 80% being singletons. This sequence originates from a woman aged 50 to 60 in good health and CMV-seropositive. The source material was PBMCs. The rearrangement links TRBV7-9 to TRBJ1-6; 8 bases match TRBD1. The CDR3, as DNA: TGTGCCAGCAGCTCAGGACAGGGCTCCTATAATTCACCCCTCCACTTT. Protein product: CASSSGQGSYNSPLHF.